The entry that follows covers one T cell receptor beta chain sequence. How the authors handled the data: Reference gene primer amplification gave nucleated cell count estimates. Clones were sequenced by immunoSEQ multiplex PCR, and TCRdb holds only the in-frame ones, with some missing. That table gives V, J and clone size, and the DNA gave D and trimming. The table has roughly 220,000 clones, 80% to 90% seen once; the top ten hold 3.5% to 4%. From germline, CDR1 is SEHNR and CDR2 FQNEAQ (reference sequence). After removal of 0 bases from V and 9 bases from J, the junction contained 6 bases not matched to a gene. This CDR3 has 16 amino acids. This entry is derived from a study of blood T cell repertoires in COVID-19. Study information: Samples of COVID-19 (acute and convalescent) were obtained from the United States, Italy and Spain.

Cohort allocation depended upon clinical history that participants reported. Sequencing input: PBMCs or T cells enriched from blood (not recorded which). The chain combines TRBV7-9 with TRBJ2-1, with TRBD2 identical over 12 bases. The TCR sequence derives from a woman in her 40s with acute COVID-19. The CDR3 loop reads CASSLASSGRAGEQFF. Written as DNA, the CDR3 is TGTGCCAGCAGCTTAGCTTCTAGCGGGAGGGCCGGTGAGCAGTTCTTC.